The following is a T cell receptor beta chain sequence with its context. This sample stems from a study of blood T cell repertoires in COVID-19. The overall study: The United States, Italy and Spain were the sources of the acute and convalescent COVID-19 samples. Sources were T cells, B-cell-depleted T cells, or PBMCs; the material itself was cDNA or gDNA.

CDR1 and CDR2 (germline): SGHRS, YFSETQ. This CDR3 is built from 13 residues. V gave up 6 bases and J gave up 4 bases, with 11 bases separating them. This table comes from immunoSEQ multiplex PCR, and its TCRdb copy is limited to in-frame clones, with some not included. Counted here are 200,000 to 300,000 clones, around 84% occurring once; the ten biggest clones make up 4.2%. The rearrangement links TRBV5-1 to TRBJ1-5; D is unresolved. Material: peripheral blood. The TCR was taken from a man in his sixties with acute or convalescent COVID-19. The CDR3 DNA is TGCGCCAGCACCCTAGGTCCGAATCAGCCCCAGCATTTT. Protein: CASTLGPNQPQHF.